Listed below are T cell receptor beta chains from one sample, sequenced in a study of cytomegalovirus exposure and HLA in healthy donors. The assay was immunoSEQ multiplex PCR, and TCRdb's table has in-frame clones only and misses some. Of some 130,000 clones in the sample, approximately 77% were seen once. Input material: PBMCs. The source is a woman between 35 and 50 years old in good health and CMV-seronegative. Each CDR3 is given without its conserved first and last residue.

v_gene,j_gene,CDR3aa
TRBV10-3,TRBJ1-4,AISARPTGATNEKLF
TRBV2,TRBJ2-7,ASRRTGGVGFFEQY
TRBV27,TRBJ2-5,ARPTNPKPGTSGENYRETQY
TRBV15,TRBJ2-7,ATSRDPGGRYEQY
TRBV19,TRBJ2-3,ASSSGTQY
TRBV10-1,TRBJ2-5,ASRGTGDGAETRY
TRBV20-1,TRBJ2-7,SARDSYEQY
TRBV27,TRBJ2-2,ASSTIGENHKNTGELF
TRBV13,TRBJ2-3,ASSVTGTGSPDTQY
TRBV6-1,TRBJ1-5,ASRMSLRDQPQH
TRBV7-2,TRBJ1-2,ASSTTNYGYT
TRBV7-2,TRBJ2-5,ASSPPAGGRETQY
TRBV18,TRBJ1-2,ASSPIGQSYGYT
TRBV25-1,TRBJ1-1,ASSEGAGTNTEAF
TRBV15,TRBJ1-5,ATSRPDQPQH
TRBV4-3,TRBJ2-1,ASSQDLGLAGFYNEQF
TRBV15,TRBJ1-5,ATSRDRGVGGNQPQH
TRBV7-8,TRBJ2-3,ASPRGGAGDTQY
TRBV6-5,TRBJ2-3,ASSAGTAGTDTQY
TRBV28,TRBJ2-7,ASSLAGTGSPEQY
TRBV18,TRBJ1-2,ASSPPREGLYGYT
TRBV6-5,TRBJ2-1,ASSYEASGTFNEQF
TRBV5-1,TRBJ1-2,ASSSGQNYGYT
TRBV6-1,TRBJ1-1,ASRQQGNTEAF
TRBV2,TRBJ1-3,ASNPITNSGNTIY
TRBV23-1,TRBJ2-1,ASSPDRDSYNEQF
TRBV7-8,TRBJ2-7,ASSAGPGLAGYEQY
TRBV5-5,TRBJ1-1,ASSRTENTEAF
TRBV5-4,TRBJ1-4,ASSPGGGEEKLF
TRBV12-5,TRBJ1-6,ASGRTGAGNSPLH
TRBV6-5,TRBJ1-1,ASNPARENTEAF
TRBV27,TRBJ1-1,ASSPVGQGGRYTEAF
TRBV10-2,TRBJ1-2,ASTNTMTGDYGYT
TRBV27,TRBJ1-2,ASRSTDRAGTYGYT
TRBV6-1,TRBJ1-1,ASSGPDRGETEAF
TRBV28,TRBJ2-5,ASRKTGGDYETQY
TRBV10-1,TRBJ1-1,ASSESLGYTEAF
TRBV30,TRBJ1-6,ALAQGWNSPLH
TRBV11-2,TRBJ2-7,ASSLVAGPYEQY
TRBV2,TRBJ1-6,ASVRQGNSPLH
TRBV7-2,TRBJ1-5,ASSLGQGQPQH
TRBV10-3,TRBJ2-3,AISGWGLAGGTDTQY
TRBV10-3,TRBJ1-1,AISESGQFEAF
TRBV6-1,TRBJ2-3,ASSADRFPSTDTQY
TRBV5-6,TRBJ2-7,ASSLGQISYEQY
TRBV5-4,TRBJ1-1,ASSPDRGNTEAF
TRBV6-6,TRBJ1-4,ASSQAGQANEKLF
TRBV13,TRBJ2-3,ASSSRGAWITDTQY
TRBV6-5,TRBJ1-2,ASSYSGGEGYT
TRBV18,TRBJ2-3,ASSPPQTGADGTDTQY
TRBV29-1,TRBJ2-7,SVGTSYYEQY
TRBV19,TRBJ2-7,ASSTDREGEQY
TRBV2,TRBJ1-5,ASRQGGQPQH
TRBV12-2,TRBJ2-7,ASRLTTDSSYEQY
TRBV28,TRBJ1-5,ASSSTNQPQH
TRBV29-1,TRBJ2-1,SVGGGQGQYNEQF
TRBV4-1,TRBJ1-5,ASSQEGGSTYQPQH
TRBV28,TRBJ2-4,ASSPVGQGVAKNIQY
TRBV6-6,TRBJ1-2,ASSTDGANYGYT
TRBV29-1,NA,SAQSGETYEQY